Each of the 20 T cell receptor beta chains below was sequenced from the same sample in a study of OX40 agonist ivuxolimab in advanced cancers. Here immunoSEQ multiplex PCR was the method, and the copy in TCRdb shows in-frame clones only, minus some. The profile shows roughly 50,000 clones, approximately 90% of them singletons. The sample was CD4+ or CD8+ T cells sorted from blood, taken in a trial of the OX40 agonist ivuxolimab. The receptor set was obtained from an adult with an advanced solid tumor such as melanoma, head and neck, liver or kidney cancer.

This chain uses TRBV7-2 with TRBJ1-4; no firm D call. Per the germline V gene, CDR1 is SGHTA and CDR2 is FQGNSA. The CDR3 length is 15 residues. The V end was cut by 2 bases, the J end by 7 bases, with 14 bases between. The CDR3 nucleotides read TGTGCCAGCAGCTTATCATCGGGGTACGGTGAAAAACTGTTTTTT. Amino acid sequence: CASSLSSGYGEKLFF.

This clone was recorded only once. J is TRBJ2-1 and V is TRBV6-5; TRBD1 is a possible D gene (6 bases). The V end lost 6 bases, the J end lost 9 bases, and 12 bases lay between the germline ends. CDR3 length: 12 residues. In germline, CDR1 is MNHEY, CDR2 SVGAGI. The CDR3 spells CASSPDSTEQFF. The CDR3 DNA reads as TGTGCCAGCAGCCCGGACAGCACTGAGCAGTTCTTC.

The V gene is TRBV5-6, the J gene TRBJ2-5, with TRBD2 as a possible D gene (5 bases). CDR1 SGHDT and CDR2 YYEEEE come from the germline V gene. The CDR3 runs 13 residues. The V end lost 4 bases, the J end lost 4 bases, and 11 bases lay between the germline ends. The CDR3 bases are TGTGCCAGCAGCCGGGATAGGGCAGAGACCCAGTACTTC. Protein: CASSRDRAETQYF. The full variable domain, rest sourced from reference TRBV5-6 and TRBJ2-5, is DAGVTQSPTHLIKTRGQQVTLRCSPKSGHDTVSWYQQALGQGPQFIFQYYEEEERQRGNFPDRFSGHQFPNYSSELNVNALLLGDSALYLCASSRDRAETQYFGPGTRLLVL.

The chain is built from TRBV2 and TRBJ1-3; the match to TRBD1 covers 7 bases. The CDR3 extends over 13 amino acids. With 5 bases clipped from V and 6 bases from J, the junction kept 4 bases outside the gene matches. Germline-derived CDR1 and CDR2 are SNHLY and FYNNEI. This chain's CDR3 is CASSQGEANTIYF. Here the CDR3 DNA reads TGTGCCAGCAGTCAGGGGGAGGCAAACACCATATATTTT.

The CDR3 bases are TGTGCCAGCACCACTGGAAACACCATATATTTT. Its protein product is CASTTGNTIYF. V usage is TRBV7-2 and J usage is TRBJ1-3; D ambiguous. Germline CDR1 SGHTA, CDR2 FQGNSA. CDR3 size: 11 residues. V was trimmed by 7 bases and J by 2 bases, leaving 3 bases between them. Complete variable domain (other parts from reference TRBV7-2 and TRBJ1-3): GAGVSQSPSNKVTEKGKDVELRCDPISGHTALYWYRQSLGQGLEFLIYFQGNSAPDKSGLPSDRFSAERTGGSVSTLTIQRTQQEDSAVYLCASTTGNTIYFGEGSWLTVV.

The rearrangement uses TRBV7-9 and TRBJ1-5; 7 bases map to TRBD1. The CDR3 runs 15 residues. The germline V gene has CDR1 SEHNR and CDR2 FQNEAQ (reference sequence). V shed 5 bases, J shed 4 bases, and the junction held 8 bases outside the gene matches. The CDR3 sequence: CASSGEGDSNQPQHF. The CDR3 bases are TGTGCCAGCAGCGGAGAGGGGGACAGTAATCAGCCCCAGCATTTT.

The V call is TRBV30, the J call TRBJ2-2; 8 nucleotides match TRBD1. CDR1 GTSNPN and CDR2 SVGIG come from the germline V gene (reference sequence). V gave up 8 bases and J gave up 1 base; unmatched junction bases: 9. This CDR3 contains 15 residues. The CDR3 spells CALSRTGMNTGELFF. CDR3 in DNA: TGTGCCCTCTCCAGGACAGGGATGAACACCGGGGAGCTGTTTTTT.

The chain uses TRBV6-1 and TRBJ1-5; possible D gene TRBD1, 6 bases. CDR1 is MNHNS, CDR2 SASEGT, per germline. The CDR3 is 15 residues long. V lost 0 bases, J lost 5 bases, and 11 bases lay in between. The CDR3, as DNA: TGTGCCAGCAGTGAAGCCGCAGGGGTCTATCAGCCCCAGCATTTT. This codes for CASSEAAGVYQPQHF.

This chain connects TRBV29-1 to TRBJ2-1; D remains unclear. The CDR3 spans 20 residues. Trimming removed 1 base at V and 0 bases at J, with 25 bases between. Germline V lookup: CDR1 SQVTM, CDR2 ANQGSEA. CDR3 sequence reads: CSVEGHTLPHTKSSYNEQFF. CDR3 nucleotides: TGCAGCGTTGAAGGACACACACTACCTCACACGAAAAGCTCCTACAATGAGCAGTTCTTC.

This sequence joins TRBV14 and TRBJ2-2; D remains ambiguous. V lost 2 bases, J lost 4 bases, and 8 bases lay in between. The CDR3 length is 14 residues. Germline V gives CDR1 SGHDN, CDR2 FVKESK. The CDR3 protein is CASSQQHSTGELFF. For the CDR3, the DNA is TGTGCCAGCAGCCAACAACACTCCACCGGGGAGCTGTTTTTT.

V usage is TRBV27 and J usage is TRBJ2-1; D unresolved. Per germline, CDR1 MNHEY and CDR2 SMNVEV (reference sequence). The ends were cut back, 2 bases at V and 3 bases at J, with 11 bases in the middle. This CDR3 region has 15 residues. In DNA form, the CDR3 reads TGTGCCAGCAGTTTACGTGCACTCGGCTACAATGAGCAGTTCTTC. Translated, it gives CASSLRALGYNEQFF.

The chain joins TRBV10-3 to TRBJ1-1, with D perhaps TRBD1 (5 bases). Germline loops: CDR1 ENHRY, CDR2 SYGVKD. V was shortened by 6 bases and J by 4 bases, with 18 bases between the two germline ends. The CDR3 loop spans 15 amino acids. Written as DNA, the CDR3 is TGTGCCATCAGAGGTTCAGGGACGTTCGGCACTGAAGCTTTCTTT. This gives the protein CAIRGSGTFGTEAFF.

In DNA, the CDR3 is TGTGCCAGCAGTCCCTCCCGCGGGGGGGCCCACGAGCAGTACTTC. Protein: CASSPSRGGAHEQYF. The chain links TRBV28 to TRBJ2-7, with 9 bases aligning to TRBD2. V dropped 5 bases and J dropped 5; count of bases not matched to a gene: 10. The germline CDR1 and CDR2 sequences are MDHEN and SYDVKM. The CDR3 covers 15 residues.

This clone has just a few counts. The chain carries TRBV2 and TRBJ1-1, with unresolved D. The CDR3 is made up of 13 amino acids. V dropped 6 bases and J dropped 1 base, with 9 bases sitting between them. Germline V gene sequence: CDR1 SNHLY, CDR2 FYNNEI. The CDR3 nucleotides read TGTGCCAGCAGGTATCAGAGGAACACTGAAGCTTTCTTT. It translates to CASRYQRNTEAFF.

The V and J genes are TRBV6-1 and TRBJ1-5; D is ambiguous. The germline CDR1 and CDR2 sequences are MNHNS and SASEGT. The CDR3 has 14 amino acids. Trimming left V 5 bases short and J 1 base short, with 9 bases between. The CDR3 sequence is CASSSQESNQPQHF. In nucleotides, the CDR3 is TGTGCCAGCAGTTCACAAGAAAGCAATCAGCCCCAGCATTTT.

The chain is built from TRBV11-1 and TRBJ2-7, with 10 bases aligning to TRBD1. V dropped 4 bases and J dropped 4; count of bases not matched to a gene: 7. The V gene's germline CDR1 is SGHAT and CDR2 FQDESV (reference sequence). The CDR3 covers 15 residues. CDR3 protein: CASSSPGTGEYEQYF. DNA of the CDR3: TGTGCCAGCAGCTCACCCGGGACAGGGGAGTACGAGCAGTACTTC.

The chain uses TRBV5-1 and TRBJ1-1; D might be TRBD1 (5 bases). With 5 bases removed from V and 2 bases from J, the gap between germline ends came to 7 bases. CDR1 is SGHRS and CDR2 is YFSETQ in the germline V gene. This CDR3 has 12 residues. The CDR3, as DNA: TGCGCCAGCAGGGGGGTTAACACTGAAGCTTTCTTT. Translating gives CASRGVNTEAFF.

J is TRBJ1-1 and V is TRBV19, with a tentative D call TRBD1 (5 bases). Germline-derived CDR1 and CDR2 are LNHDA and SQIVND (reference sequence). The CDR3 has 14 amino acids. V was trimmed by 7 bases and J by 7 bases, leaving 19 bases between them. CDR3 sequence reads: CASTPGRGGFEAFF. The CDR3 DNA sequence: TGTGCCAGTACCCCAGGACGGGGGGGGTTTGAAGCTTTCTTT.

The chain links TRBV30 to TRBJ2-7; 7 nucleotides align to TRBD2. The CDR3 has 15 residues. Germline CDR1 is GTSNPN and CDR2 is SVGIG (reference sequence). V trimming: 2 bases; J trimming: 1 base; junction bases outside the gene matches: 8. The CDR3 loop is CAWSSPSAGSYEQYF. The CDR3 bases are TGTGCCTGGAGTTCCCCCTCAGCGGGGTCCTACGAGCAGTACTTC.

J is TRBJ1-4 and V is TRBV2; a possible D gene is TRBD1 (5 bases). This CDR3 comprises 14 residues. Germline lookup yields CDR1 SNHLY and CDR2 FYNNEI. Deletions cut 6 bases from V and 5 bases from J, with 13 bases between. This chain's CDR3 is CASSPRGANEKLFF. The CDR3 nucleotides are TGTGCCAGCAGCCCCCGAGGGGCAAATGAAAAACTGTTTTTT.